The 8 T cell receptor beta chains below all came from one sample that was sequenced in a study of blood T cell repertoires in COVID-19. Repertoires were generated with immunoSEQ multiplex PCR, while TCRdb's copy carries only in-frame clones and drops some. The table shows some 220,000 clones, with around 83% occurring only once. The sequenced material came from peripheral blood. The receptors stem from a man between 50 and 59 years old who had recovered from COVID-19.

CDR3 sequence (DNA): TGTGCCAGCATTTCCAGGGGGCGCGGTGGCTACACCTTC. It codes for CASISRGRGGYTF. The gene calls are TRBV28 and TRBJ1-2, with TRBD1 identical over 8 bases. The ends lost 7 bases at V and 7 bases at J; junction bases unmatched: 8. Germline CDR1 reads MDHEN; CDR2 reads SYDVKM. This CDR3 is 13 amino acids long.

The chain carries TRBV7-2 and TRBJ1-5, with TRBD1 as a possible D gene (5 bases). The CDR3 is 13 amino acids. Germline CDR1 reads SGHTA; CDR2 reads FQGNSA. Deletions cut 1 base from V and 4 bases from J, with 5 bases between. The CDR3 here is CASSLGTNQPQHF. As DNA, the CDR3 is TGTGCCAGCAGCTTAGGGACAAATCAGCCCCAGCATTTT. The full variable domain, its missing parts supplied by reference TRBV7-2 and TRBJ1-5, is GAGVSQSPSNKVTEKGKDVELRCDPISGHTALYWYRQSLGQGLEFLIYFQGNSAPDKSGLPSDRFSAERTGGSVSTLTIQRTQQEDSAVYLCASSLGTNQPQHFGDGTRLSIL.

The chain combines TRBV2 with TRBJ1-2; 7 bases are a match to TRBD1. V gave up 4 bases and J gave up 7 bases; unmatched junction bases: 9. Germline values: CDR1 SNHLY, CDR2 FYNNEI. The CDR3 extends over 14 amino acids. In DNA, the CDR3 is TGTGCCAGCAGTGCTACAGGGGTCTTTACTGGCTACACCTTC. It translates to CASSATGVFTGYTF.

The chain carries TRBV18 and TRBJ2-5, with D hard to call. With 6 bases removed from V and 4 bases from J, the gap between germline ends came to 12 bases. Per the germline V gene, CDR1 is KGHSH and CDR2 is LQKENI. The CDR3 covers 13 residues. The DNA for the CDR3 is TGTGCCAGCTCCCCCAACCCCGGAGAGACCCAGTACTTC. This translates into CASSPNPGETQYF.

The DNA of the CDR3 is TGTGCCAGCAGCCGAGGCTATGGCTACACCTTC. This gives the protein CASSRGYGYTF. The V call is TRBV11-2, the J call TRBJ1-2; D is uncertain. Trimming took 5 bases from V and 4 from J, leaving 5 bases between them. Germline values: CDR1 SGHAT, CDR2 FQNNGV. The CDR3 has 11 amino acids.

The table lists this clone with a count of one. The chain links TRBV5-4 to TRBJ1-1; D is unresolved. Between the trimmed V and J ends, which lost 4 bases and 2 bases, there was a span of 12 bases. The CDR3 consists of 14 residues. Germline CDR1 is SGHNT and CDR2 is YYREEE (reference sequence). CDR3 loop: CASSLFGINTEAFF. The CDR3 DNA is TGTGCCAGCAGCCTTTTTGGCATTAACACTGAAGCTTTCTTT.

The chain couples TRBV19 to TRBJ2-6; weak D call: TRBD2 (5 bases). CDR1 and CDR2 (germline): LNHDA, SQIVND (reference sequence). Trimming removed 3 bases at V and 1 base at J, with 13 bases between. The CDR3 runs to 17 residues. CDR3: CASSIFARGSGANVLTF. The DNA for the CDR3 is TGTGCCAGTAGTATTTTTGCCCGCGGGTCTGGGGCCAACGTCCTGACTTTC. The full variable domain, in which reference TRBV19 and TRBJ2-6 provide the parts outside the CDR3, is DGGITQSPKYLFRKEGQNVTLSCEQNLNHDAMYWYRQDPGQGLRLIYYSQIVNDFQKGDIAEGYSVSREKKESFPLTVTSAQKNPTAFYLCASSIFARGSGANVLTFGAGSRLTVL.

The CDR3 DNA sequence: TGTGCCAGCTTCGGCGGGAAGGGGCATAACTATGGCTACACCTTC. Protein: CASFGGKGHNYGYTF. V gene TRBV9 combines with J gene TRBJ1-2; tentatively, D is TRBD1 (5 bases). This CDR3 has 15 residues. V was trimmed by 7 bases and J by 1 base, leaving 17 bases between them. CDR1 is SGDLS and CDR2 is YYNGEE in the germline V gene.